Detailed here is one TCR beta chain. Its target is unknown. Time point specified: patch test 1, 2 weeks after DPC sensitization. Treatment described: therapeutic diphenylcyclopropenone sensitization with weekly scalp DPC. Total RNA came from unfractionated whole blood. The source of the sample is a study of human T cells and chemical hapten exposure. In the study overall: Patients, a majority of them female, were diagnosed with alopecia areata, totalis or universalis.

Notes on the study in general: There was alopecia in the donors, so their immune response may differ from that of healthy people.

The CDR3 covers 11 residues. V dropped 5 bases and J dropped 4 bases, with 6 bases sitting between them. TCRdb analysed the RACE reads with MiXCR anew, one entry per CDR3 protein. The data show about 83,000 distinct CDR3 sequences, over 6% seen once. The input for sequencing was whole blood, taken in connection with sensitization to the hapten diphenylcyclopropenone (DPC). This chain connects TRBV12-3 or TRBV12-4 to TRBJ2-7; D gene ambiguous. This sequence was found in a woman aged 30 to 39 with alopecia areata. Some clones in this sample may be carry-over from other donors' samples. The DNA of the CDR3 is TGTGCCAGCAGTAAACAGTACGAGCAGTACTTC. Translated: CASSKQYEQYF.